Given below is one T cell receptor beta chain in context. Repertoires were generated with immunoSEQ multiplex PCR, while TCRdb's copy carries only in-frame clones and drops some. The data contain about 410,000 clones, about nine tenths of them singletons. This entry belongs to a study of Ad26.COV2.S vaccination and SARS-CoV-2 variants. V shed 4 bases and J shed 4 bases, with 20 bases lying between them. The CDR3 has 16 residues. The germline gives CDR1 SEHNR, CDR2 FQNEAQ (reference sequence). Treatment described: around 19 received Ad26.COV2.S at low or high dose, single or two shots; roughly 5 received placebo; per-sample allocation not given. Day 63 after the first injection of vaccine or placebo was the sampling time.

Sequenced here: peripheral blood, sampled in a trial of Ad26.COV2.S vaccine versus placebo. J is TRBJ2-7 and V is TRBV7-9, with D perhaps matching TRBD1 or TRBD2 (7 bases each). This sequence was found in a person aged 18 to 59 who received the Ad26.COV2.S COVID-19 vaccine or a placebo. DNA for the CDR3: TGTGCCAGCAGCTCGAGCCAGGGGGGGAATCAATACGAGCAGTACTTC. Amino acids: CASSSSQGGNQYEQYF.